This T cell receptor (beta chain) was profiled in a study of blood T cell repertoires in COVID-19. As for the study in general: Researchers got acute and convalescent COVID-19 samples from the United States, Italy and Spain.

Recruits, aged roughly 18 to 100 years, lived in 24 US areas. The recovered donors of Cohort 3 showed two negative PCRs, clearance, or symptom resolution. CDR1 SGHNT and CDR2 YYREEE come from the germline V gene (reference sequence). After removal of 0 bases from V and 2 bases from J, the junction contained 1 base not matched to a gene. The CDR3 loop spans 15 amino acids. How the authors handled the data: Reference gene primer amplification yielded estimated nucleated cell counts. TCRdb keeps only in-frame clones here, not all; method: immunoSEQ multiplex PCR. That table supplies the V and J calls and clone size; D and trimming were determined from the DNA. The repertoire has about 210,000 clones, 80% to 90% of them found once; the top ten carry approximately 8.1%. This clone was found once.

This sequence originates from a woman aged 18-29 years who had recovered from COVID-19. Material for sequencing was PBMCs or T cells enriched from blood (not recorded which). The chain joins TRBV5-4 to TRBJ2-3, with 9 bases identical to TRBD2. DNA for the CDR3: TGTGCCAGCAGCTTGGGCGGGGGGGTCACAGATACGCAGTATTTT. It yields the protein CASSLGGGVTDTQYF.